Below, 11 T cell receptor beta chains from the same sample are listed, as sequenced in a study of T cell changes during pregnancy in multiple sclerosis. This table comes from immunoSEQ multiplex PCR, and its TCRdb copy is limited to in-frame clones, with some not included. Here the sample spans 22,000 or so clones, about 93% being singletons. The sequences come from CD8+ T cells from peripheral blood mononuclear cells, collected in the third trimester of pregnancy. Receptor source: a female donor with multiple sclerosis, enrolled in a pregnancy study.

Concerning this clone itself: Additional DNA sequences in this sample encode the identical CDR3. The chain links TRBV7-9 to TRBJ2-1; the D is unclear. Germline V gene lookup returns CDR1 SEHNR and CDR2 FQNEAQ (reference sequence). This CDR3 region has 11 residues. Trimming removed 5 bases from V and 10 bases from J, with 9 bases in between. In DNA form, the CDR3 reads TGTGCCAGCAGCCTTTCTAACGAGCAGTTCTTC. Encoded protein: CASSLSNEQFF.

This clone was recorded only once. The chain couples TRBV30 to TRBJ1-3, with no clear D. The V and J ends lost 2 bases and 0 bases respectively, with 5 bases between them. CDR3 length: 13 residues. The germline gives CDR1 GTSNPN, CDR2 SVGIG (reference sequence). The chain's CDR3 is CAWSILSGNTIYF. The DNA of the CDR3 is TGTGCCTGGAGTATCCTCTCTGGAAACACCATATATTTT.

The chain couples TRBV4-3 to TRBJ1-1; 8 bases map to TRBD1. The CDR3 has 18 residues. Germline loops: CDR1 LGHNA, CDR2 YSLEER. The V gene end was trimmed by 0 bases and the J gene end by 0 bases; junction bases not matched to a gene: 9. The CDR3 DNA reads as TGCGCCAGCAGCCAAGAGTGGGGGGCAGGGGGCATGAACACTGAAGCTTTCTTT. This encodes CASSQEWGAGGMNTEAFF.

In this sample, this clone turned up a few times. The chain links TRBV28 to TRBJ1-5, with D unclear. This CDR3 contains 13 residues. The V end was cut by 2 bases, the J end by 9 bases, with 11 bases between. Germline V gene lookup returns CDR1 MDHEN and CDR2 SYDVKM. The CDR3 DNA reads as TGTGCCAGCAGTTTACGGGAGGCATGGCCCCAGCATTTT. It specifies CASSLREAWPQHF.

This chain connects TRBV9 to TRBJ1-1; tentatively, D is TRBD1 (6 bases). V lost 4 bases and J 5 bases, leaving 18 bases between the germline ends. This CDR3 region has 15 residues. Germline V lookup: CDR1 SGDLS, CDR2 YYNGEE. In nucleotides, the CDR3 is TGTGCCAGCAGCCTCAGGGGCCGGGGTGATACTGAAGCTTTCTTT. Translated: CASSLRGRGDTEAFF.

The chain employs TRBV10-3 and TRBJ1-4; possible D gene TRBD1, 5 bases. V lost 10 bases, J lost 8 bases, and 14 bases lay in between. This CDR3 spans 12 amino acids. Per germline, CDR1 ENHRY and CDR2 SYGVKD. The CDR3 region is CATRGGTEKLFF. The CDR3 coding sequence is TGTGCCACCCGCGGGGGGACGGAAAAACTGTTTTTT.

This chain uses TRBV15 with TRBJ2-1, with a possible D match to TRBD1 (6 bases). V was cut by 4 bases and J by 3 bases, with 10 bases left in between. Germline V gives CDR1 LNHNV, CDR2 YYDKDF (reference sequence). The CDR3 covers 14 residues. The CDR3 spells CATSIVDSYNEQFF. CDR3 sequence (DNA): TGTGCCACCAGCATCGTGGACAGCTACAATGAGCAGTTCTTC.

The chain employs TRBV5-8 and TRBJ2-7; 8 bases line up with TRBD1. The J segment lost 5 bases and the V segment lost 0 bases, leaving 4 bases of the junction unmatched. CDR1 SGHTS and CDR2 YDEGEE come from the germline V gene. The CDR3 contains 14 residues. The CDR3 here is CASSLGTGTNEQYF. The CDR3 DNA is TGTGCCAGCAGCTTGGGGACAGGGACCAACGAGCAGTACTTC.

The CDR3 is CASSSTGLSTEAFF. For the CDR3, the DNA is TGCGCCAGCAGCTCGACAGGGTTGAGCACTGAAGCTTTCTTT. This rearrangement joins TRBV5-1 to TRBJ1-1; 7 nucleotides agree with TRBD1. V shed 3 bases, J shed 4 bases, and the junction held 6 bases outside the gene matches. The germline V gene has CDR1 SGHRS and CDR2 YFSETQ. The CDR3 has 14 residues.

The CDR3 loop is CASSPPGTDTQYF. CDR3 in DNA: TGCGCCAGCAGCCCTCCCGGGACAGATACGCAGTATTTT. This chain links TRBV4-1 with TRBJ2-3; D not resolved. The CDR3 is made up of 13 amino acids. CDR1 is MGHRA and CDR2 is YSYEKL in the germline V gene. Trimming removed 4 bases at V and 3 bases at J, with 8 bases between.

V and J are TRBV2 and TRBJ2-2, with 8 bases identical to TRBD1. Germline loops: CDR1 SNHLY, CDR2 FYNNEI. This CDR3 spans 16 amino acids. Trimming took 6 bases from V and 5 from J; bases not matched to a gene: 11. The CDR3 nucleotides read TGTGCCAGCAGCGTCCCAGACAGGGGTTCGACCGGGGAGCTGTTTTTT. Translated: CASSVPDRGSTGELFF. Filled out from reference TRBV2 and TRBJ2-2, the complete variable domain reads EPEVTQTPSHQVTQMGQEVILRCVPISNHLYFYWYRQILGQKVEFLVSFYNNEISEKSEIFDDQFSVERPDGSNFTLKIRSTKLEDSAMYFCASSVPDRGSTGELFFGEGSRLTVL.